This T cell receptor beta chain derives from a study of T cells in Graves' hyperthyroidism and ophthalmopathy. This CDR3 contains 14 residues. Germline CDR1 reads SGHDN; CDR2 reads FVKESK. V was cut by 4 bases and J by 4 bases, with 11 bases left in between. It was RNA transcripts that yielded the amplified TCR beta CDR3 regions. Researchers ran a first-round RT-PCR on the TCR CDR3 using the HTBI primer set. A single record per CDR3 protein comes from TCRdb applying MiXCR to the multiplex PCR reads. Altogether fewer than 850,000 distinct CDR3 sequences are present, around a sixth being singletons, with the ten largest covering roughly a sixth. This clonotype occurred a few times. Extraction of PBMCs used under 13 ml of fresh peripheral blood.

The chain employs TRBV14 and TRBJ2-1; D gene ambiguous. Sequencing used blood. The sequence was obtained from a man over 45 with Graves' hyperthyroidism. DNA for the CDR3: TGTGCCAGCAGCCCGCTAGACCATTACAATGAGCAGTTCTTC. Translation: CASSPLDHYNEQFF.